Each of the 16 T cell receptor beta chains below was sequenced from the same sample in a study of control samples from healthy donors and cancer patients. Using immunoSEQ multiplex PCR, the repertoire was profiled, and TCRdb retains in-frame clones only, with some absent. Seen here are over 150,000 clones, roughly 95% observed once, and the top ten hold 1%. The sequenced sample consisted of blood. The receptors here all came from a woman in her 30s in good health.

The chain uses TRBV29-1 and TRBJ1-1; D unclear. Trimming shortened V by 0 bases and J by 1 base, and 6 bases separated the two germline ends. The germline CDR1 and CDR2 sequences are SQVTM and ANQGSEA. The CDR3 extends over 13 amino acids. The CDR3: CSVEDAANTEAFF. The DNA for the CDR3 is TGCAGCGTTGAAGATGCCGCGAACACTGAAGCTTTCTTT.

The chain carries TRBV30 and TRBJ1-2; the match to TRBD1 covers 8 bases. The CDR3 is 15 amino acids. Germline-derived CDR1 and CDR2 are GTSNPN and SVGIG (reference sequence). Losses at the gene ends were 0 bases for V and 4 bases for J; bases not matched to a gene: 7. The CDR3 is CAWSVRTGWGYGYTF. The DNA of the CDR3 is TGTGCCTGGAGTGTTCGGACAGGGTGGGGCTATGGCTACACCTTC. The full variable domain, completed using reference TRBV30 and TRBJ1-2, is SQTIHQWPATLVQPVGSPLSLECTVEGTSNPNLYWYRQAAGRGLQLLFYSVGIGQISSEVPQNLSASRPQDRQFILSSKKLLLSDSGFYLCAWSVRTGWGYGYTFGSGTRLTVV.

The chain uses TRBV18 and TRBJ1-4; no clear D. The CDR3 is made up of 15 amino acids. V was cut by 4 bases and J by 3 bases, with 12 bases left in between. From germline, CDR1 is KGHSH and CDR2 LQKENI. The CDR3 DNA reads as TGTGCCAGCTCACTCAGTCACCCTTCTAATGAAAAACTGTTTTTT. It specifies CASSLSHPSNEKLFF.

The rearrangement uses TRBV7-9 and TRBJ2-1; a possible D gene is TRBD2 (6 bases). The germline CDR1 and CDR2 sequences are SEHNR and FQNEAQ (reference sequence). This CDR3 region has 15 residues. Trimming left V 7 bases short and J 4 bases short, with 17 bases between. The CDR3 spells CASTTWGTSYNEQFF. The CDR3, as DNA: TGTGCCAGCACCACGTGGGGGACTTCGTACAATGAGCAGTTCTTC. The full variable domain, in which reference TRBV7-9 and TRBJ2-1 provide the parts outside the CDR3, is DTGVSQNPRHKITKRGQNVTFRCDPISEHNRLYWYRQTLGQGPEFLTYFQNEAQLEKSRLLSDRFSAERPKGSFSTLEIQRTEQGDSAMYLCASTTWGTSYNEQFFGPGTRLTVL.

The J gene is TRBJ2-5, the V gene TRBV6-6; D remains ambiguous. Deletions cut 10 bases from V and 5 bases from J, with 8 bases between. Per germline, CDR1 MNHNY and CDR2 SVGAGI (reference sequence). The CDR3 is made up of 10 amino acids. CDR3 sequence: CATFGETQYF. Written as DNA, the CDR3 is TGTGCCACGTTCGGGGAGACCCAGTACTTC.

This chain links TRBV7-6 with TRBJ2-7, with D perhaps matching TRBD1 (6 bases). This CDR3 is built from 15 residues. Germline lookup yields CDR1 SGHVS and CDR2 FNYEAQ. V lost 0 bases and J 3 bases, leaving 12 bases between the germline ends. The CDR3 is CASSLAAGEGYEQYF. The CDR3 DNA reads TGTGCCAGCAGCTTAGCGGCAGGGGAAGGCTACGAGCAGTACTTC. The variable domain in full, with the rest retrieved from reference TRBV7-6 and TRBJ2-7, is GAGVSQSPRYKVTKRGQDVALRCDPISGHVSLYWYRQALGQGPEFLTYFNYEAQQDKSGLPNDRFSAERPEGSISTLTIQRTEQRDSAMYRCASSLAAGEGYEQYFGPGTRLTVT.

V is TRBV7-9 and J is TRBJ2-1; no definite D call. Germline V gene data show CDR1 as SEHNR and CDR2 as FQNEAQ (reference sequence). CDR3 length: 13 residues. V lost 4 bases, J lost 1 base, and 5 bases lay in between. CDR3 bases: TGTGCCAGCAGCTCCGGGTCCTACAATGAGCAGTTCTTC. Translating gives CASSSGSYNEQFF.

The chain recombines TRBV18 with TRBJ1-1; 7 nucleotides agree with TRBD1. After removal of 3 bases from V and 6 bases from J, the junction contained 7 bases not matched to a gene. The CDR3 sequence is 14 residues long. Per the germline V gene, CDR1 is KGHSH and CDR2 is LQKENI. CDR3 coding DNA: TGTGCCAGCTCACCCCAGGGGGATGGCGCTGAAGCTTTCTTT. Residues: CASSPQGDGAEAFF.

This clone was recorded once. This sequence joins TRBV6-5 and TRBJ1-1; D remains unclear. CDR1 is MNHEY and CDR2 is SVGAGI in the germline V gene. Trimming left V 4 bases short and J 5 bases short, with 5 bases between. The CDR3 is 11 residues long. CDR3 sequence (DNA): TGTGCCAGCAGTTCCTGGACTGAAGCTTTCTTT. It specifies CASSSWTEAFF.

CDR3 nucleotides: TGTGCCAGCTCTGACTCCGGTAATTCACCCCTCCACTTT. Translating it yields CASSDSGNSPLHF. The chain joins TRBV6-4 to TRBJ1-6; D unresolved. The CDR3 consists of 13 residues. Per the germline V gene, CDR1 is MRHNA and CDR2 is SNTAGT. The V end lost 8 bases, the J end lost 6 bases, and 11 bases lay between the germline ends.

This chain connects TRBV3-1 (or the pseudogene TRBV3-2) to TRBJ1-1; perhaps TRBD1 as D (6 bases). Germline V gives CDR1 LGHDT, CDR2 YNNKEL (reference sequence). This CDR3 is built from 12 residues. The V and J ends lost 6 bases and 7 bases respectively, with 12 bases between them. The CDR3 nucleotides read TGTGCCAGCAGTCTTATACAGGGTGAAGCTTTCTTT. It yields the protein CASSLIQGEAFF.

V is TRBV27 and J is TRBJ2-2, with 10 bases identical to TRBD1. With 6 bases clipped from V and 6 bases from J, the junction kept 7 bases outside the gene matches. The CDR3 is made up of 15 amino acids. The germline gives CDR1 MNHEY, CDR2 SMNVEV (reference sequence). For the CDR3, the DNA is TGTGCCAGCAGAGGACAGGGGGTATTGGCCGGGGAGCTGTTTTTT. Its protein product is CASRGQGVLAGELFF.

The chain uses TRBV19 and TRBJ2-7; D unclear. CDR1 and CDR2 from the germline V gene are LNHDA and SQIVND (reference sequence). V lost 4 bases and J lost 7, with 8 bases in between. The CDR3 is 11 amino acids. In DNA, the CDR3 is TGTGCCAGTAGTACGCGCATGGAGCAGTACTTC. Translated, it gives CASSTRMEQYF.

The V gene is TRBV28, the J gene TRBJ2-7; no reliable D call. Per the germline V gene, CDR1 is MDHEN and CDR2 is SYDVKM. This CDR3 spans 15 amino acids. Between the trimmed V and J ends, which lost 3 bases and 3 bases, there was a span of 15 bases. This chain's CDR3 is CASSFGPGVVYEQYF. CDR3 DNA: TGTGCCAGCAGTTTCGGGCCAGGAGTTGTCTACGAGCAGTACTTC.

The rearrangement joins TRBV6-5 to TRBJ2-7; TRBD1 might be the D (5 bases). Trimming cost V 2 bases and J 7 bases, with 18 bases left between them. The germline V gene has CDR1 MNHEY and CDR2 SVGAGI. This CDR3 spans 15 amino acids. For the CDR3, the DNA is TGTGCCAGCAGTTACAGGGGTGCCACCCTGGGAGAGCAGTACTTC. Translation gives CASSYRGATLGEQYF.

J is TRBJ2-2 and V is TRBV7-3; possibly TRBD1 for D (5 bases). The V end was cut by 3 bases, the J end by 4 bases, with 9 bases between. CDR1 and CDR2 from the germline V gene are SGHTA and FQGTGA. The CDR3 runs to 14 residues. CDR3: CASSFQGPTGELFF. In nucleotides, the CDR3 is TGTGCCAGCAGCTTCCAGGGCCCCACCGGGGAGCTGTTTTTT. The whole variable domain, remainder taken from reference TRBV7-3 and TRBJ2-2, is GAGVSQTPSNKVTEKGKYVELRCDPISGHTALYWYRQSLGQGPEFLIYFQGTGAADDSGLPNDRFFAVRPEGSVSTLKIQRTERGDSAVYLCASSFQGPTGELFFGEGSRLTVL.